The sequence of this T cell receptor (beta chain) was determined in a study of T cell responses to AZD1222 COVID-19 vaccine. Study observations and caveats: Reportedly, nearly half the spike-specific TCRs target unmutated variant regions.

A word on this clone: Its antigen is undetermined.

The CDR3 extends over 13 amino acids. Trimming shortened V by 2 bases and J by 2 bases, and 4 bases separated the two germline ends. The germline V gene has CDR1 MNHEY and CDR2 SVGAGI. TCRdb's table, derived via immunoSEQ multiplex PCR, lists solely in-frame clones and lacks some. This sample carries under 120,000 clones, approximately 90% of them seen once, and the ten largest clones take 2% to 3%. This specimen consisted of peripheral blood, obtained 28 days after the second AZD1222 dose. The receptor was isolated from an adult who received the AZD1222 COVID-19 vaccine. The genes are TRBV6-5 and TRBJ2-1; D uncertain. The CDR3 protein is CASSYDTYNEQFF. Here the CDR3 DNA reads TGTGCCAGCAGTTACGACACCTACAATGAGCAGTTCTTC.